The clone carrying this T cell receptor (beta chain) was seen ten or more times. This sample is drawn from a study of regulatory T cells in long-lasting Graves disease. As to time point: newly diagnosed GD, antithyroid drugs for less than 3 months. PBMCs provided the RNA from which the TCR library was made. Investigators prepared the TCR beta libraries by applying iRepertoire HTBI primers and Arm-PCR of CDR3 regions. TCRdb used MiXCR to reprocess the multiplex PCR reads, holding one entry per CDR3 protein. This table has fewer than 650,000 distinct CDR3 sequences, about 16% appearing once. Another study also made use of these data, one on T cells in Graves' hyperthyroidism and ophthalmopathy.

The TCR was taken from a man between 18 and 35 years old with Graves disease. Sequenced here: peripheral blood mononuclear cells (PBMCs), sampled at new diagnosis, from a patient treated with antithyroid drugs.

The CDR3 DNA follows: TGTGCCAGCAGCCAGGGGGGTTTCCCCCAGGGAGAGACCCAGTACTTC. Its protein is CASSQGGFPQGETQYF. The chain carries TRBV4-2 and TRBJ2-5, with D possibly matching TRBD2 (6 bases). CDR3 length: 16 amino acids. Trimming took off 3 bases at V and 4 bases at J, with 18 bases between the two ends. Germline V gives CDR1 LGHNA, CDR2 YNFKEQ.